This T cell receptor beta chain was observed in a study of cytomegalovirus exposure and HLA in healthy donors. Study-wide points: In vitro work confirmed that three CMV-associated chains recognize CMV antigens. In a later analysis, a missense DCLRE1C variant was linked to TCR beta V- and J-gene trimming.

With 60 Vbeta and 13 Jbeta primers, the PCR was carried out. Sequenced by immunoSEQ multiplex PCR; TCRdb stores in-frame clones only, minus some. The table includes 150,000 to 200,000 clones, about 85% detected once. This clone was counted only a few times. The antigen is undetermined. The CDR3 runs 14 residues. The V and J ends lost 5 bases and 5 bases, in that order; junction bases with no gene match: 8. Germline V gene lookup returns CDR1 SGHDT and CDR2 YYEEEE. The J gene is TRBJ2-7, the V gene TRBV5-6, with 9 bases aligning to TRBD1. This clonotype was obtained from a woman aged 45-59 years in good health and CMV-seronegative. Sequencing was carried out using PBMCs. The chain's CDR3 is CASSPGTGYHEQYF. In DNA, the CDR3 is TGTGCCAGCAGTCCCGGGACAGGGTACCACGAGCAGTACTTC.